Given below is one TCR beta chain in context. This record comes from a study of T cell changes during pregnancy in multiple sclerosis. Measured with immunoSEQ multiplex PCR; TCRdb has only the in-frame clones, and not every one. This sample has 70,000 to 90,000 clones, with over 85% found just once. CDR1 and CDR2 from the germline V gene are MNHNS and SASEGT. The CDR3 contains 12 residues. The V end lost 8 bases, the J end lost 8 bases, and 15 bases lay between the germline ends. Sequenced material: peripheral blood, taken in the second trimester of pregnancy. This sequence was found in a female donor in good health, enrolled as a control in a pregnancy study. The rearrangement joins TRBV6-1 to TRBJ1-2; maybe TRBD1 (5 bases). The CDR3 sequence: CASAQGIVGYTF. For the CDR3, the DNA is TGTGCCAGCGCTCAGGGTATTGTCGGCTACACCTTC.